Presented here are 14 T cell receptor beta chains from one specimen sequenced in a study of blood T cells in healthy people across ages. Alongside a J-beta primer mix, a sample-barcoded 5' primer served in a second PCR lasting roughly 7 to 12 cycles. TCRdb reanalysed the 5' RACE reads using MiXCR and keeps one entry per CDR3 protein. The sample comprises 1.5 million to 2 million distinct CDR3 sequences, 28% of which are singletons, and 7.7% rests with the top ten. The sequenced material came from blood. The origin of the receptors is a woman between 25 and 40 years old in good health.

This clonotype was detected a few times. Written as DNA, the CDR3 is TGTGCCAGCAGGCGGACAGTTACCAATCAGCCCCAGCATTTT. It codes for CASRRTVTNQPQHF. The rearrangement uses TRBV5-8 and TRBJ1-5, with D possibly TRBD1 on 6 matching bases. Trimming removed 5 bases at V and 3 bases at J, with 12 bases between. This CDR3 comprises 14 residues. Germline-derived CDR1 and CDR2 are SGHTS and YDEGEE.

This chain connects TRBV7-2 to TRBJ1-2, with D possibly matching TRBD1 (6 bases). The CDR3 is made up of 12 amino acids. Trimming stripped 6 bases from V and 8 bases from J, with 13 bases between. Germline-derived CDR1 and CDR2 are SGHTA and FQGNSA. The CDR3: CASSHREGGYTF. Written as DNA, the CDR3 is TGTGCCAGCAGTCACAGGGAAGGGGGCTACACCTTC.

This clonotype appeared a few times. The chain has TRBV20-1 and TRBJ2-1, with 7 positions matching TRBD2. The CDR3 covers 14 residues. V lost 2 bases, J lost 4 bases, and 5 bases stayed unmatched. The germline V gene has CDR1 DFQATT and CDR2 SNEGSKA (reference sequence). The CDR3 here is CSARLAETYNEQFF. The CDR3 region has the DNA TGCAGTGCTAGACTAGCGGAAACGTACAATGAGCAGTTCTTC.

The CDR3 DNA reads TGTGCCAGCAGTTACTCGCGGAAGACCAGGACAGGGTTTCGGACTGAGCAGTTCTTC. Protein: CASSYSRKTRTGFRTEQFF. The J gene is TRBJ2-1, the V gene TRBV6-2 or TRBV6-3, with 8 bases lining up with TRBD1. CDR3 length equals 19 residues. The germline V gene encodes CDR1 MNHEY and CDR2 SVGEGT. V dropped 0 bases and J dropped 9; count of bases not matched to a gene: 19.

This clonotype occurred a few times. The V gene is TRBV20-1, the J gene TRBJ2-7, with a tentative D call TRBD1 (6 bases). Trimming stripped 5 bases from V and 0 bases from J, with 17 bases between. The CDR3 length is 15 residues. Germline-derived CDR1 and CDR2 are DFQATT and SNEGSKA (reference sequence). In DNA form, the CDR3 reads TGCAGTGCTCACCACCGGGACATTAGCTCCTACGAGCAGTACTTC. This codes for CSAHHRDISSYEQYF.

The gene calls are TRBV2 and TRBJ2-7; a weak D match, TRBD1 (5 bases). The length of the CDR3 is 13 residues. Trimming shortened V by 8 bases and J by 1 base, and 12 bases separated the two germline ends. Germline CDR1 is SNHLY and CDR2 is FYNNEI. DNA of the CDR3: TGTGCCAGCTTCGACAGCGCTTCCTACGAGCAGTACTTC. Protein product: CASFDSASYEQYF.

This clonotype occurred many times. The V call is TRBV29-1, the J call TRBJ1-1; D gene unclear. Trimming took off 6 bases at V and 4 bases at J, with 15 bases between the two ends. Germline CDR1 reads SQVTM; CDR2 reads ANQGSEA. This CDR3 has 13 residues. The CDR3 DNA reads as TGCAGCGTAAGAGAGGGCCGGCTCACTGAAGCTTTCTTT. It is translated as CSVREGRLTEAFF.

This chain uses TRBV11-2 with TRBJ2-3, with D perhaps being TRBD1 or TRBD2 (5 bases each). V shed 2 bases and J shed 8 bases, with 23 bases lying between them. The length of the CDR3 is 17 residues. Germline V lookup: CDR1 SGHAT, CDR2 FQNNGV. The CDR3 loop reads CASSLTGTPKVPGTQYF. In nucleotides, the CDR3 is TGTGCCAGCAGCTTAACCGGGACGCCCAAGGTCCCAGGTACGCAGTATTTT.

Remarks on this clonotype: Being one base from a much bigger clone, this may be a read error. The rearrangement uses TRBV2 and TRBJ2-7; a possible D gene is TRBD1 (5 bases). The germline V gene encodes CDR1 SNHLY and CDR2 FYNNEI. The CDR3 covers 15 residues. CDR3 sequence: CASGEATLRAYEQYF. The CDR3 region has the DNA TGTGCCAGCGGTGAAGCAACCCTCAGGGCCTACGAGCAGTACTTC.

The rearrangement joins TRBV30 to TRBJ1-5, with D possibly being TRBD1 (6 bases). V gave up 0 bases and J gave up 6 bases, with 15 bases separating them. This CDR3 contains 15 residues. In germline, CDR1 is GTSNPN, CDR2 SVGIG (reference sequence). CDR3 nucleotide sequence: TGTGCCTGGAGTGTAGGCGGGGGGGCGGGTCAGCCCCAGCATTTT. This encodes CAWSVGGGAGQPQHF.

This clonotype has at least ten counts. The chain has TRBV11-2 and TRBJ2-3, with D unclear. Germline V lookup: CDR1 SGHAT, CDR2 FQNNGV. V shed 0 bases and J shed 0 bases, with 19 bases lying between them. The CDR3 has 19 residues. DNA of the CDR3: TGTGCCAGCAGCTTAGATCCGCGGATACAGTTCCCTAGCACAGATACGCAGTATTTT. Translated: CASSLDPRIQFPSTDTQYF.

This chain uses TRBV6-4 with TRBJ2-1; no firm D call. CDR3 size: 15 residues. Germline CDR1 MRHNA, CDR2 SNTAGT. V was trimmed by 3 bases and J by 5 bases, leaving 14 bases between them. CDR3 sequence: CASSEGSFLDNEQFF. For the CDR3, the DNA is TGTGCCAGCAGTGAAGGTAGCTTCCTAGACAATGAGCAGTTCTTC.

A remark on this clonotype: It may be a read error: a sequence one base away is much more abundant. CDR3 in DNA: TGCAGCGTTCAGTCGAAGAACACTGAAGTTTTCTTT. As protein: CSVQSKNTEVFF. The gene calls are TRBV29-1 and TRBJ1-1; D remains unclear. The CDR3 extends over 12 amino acids. Germline V gene sequence: CDR1 SQVTM, CDR2 ANQGSEA.

The chain carries TRBV20-1 and TRBJ2-1; D may be TRBD2 (5 bases). Germline loops: CDR1 DFQATT, CDR2 SNEGSKA (reference sequence). This CDR3 has 13 residues. V lost 6 bases and J 10 bases, leaving 19 bases between the germline ends. CDR3 coding DNA: TGCAGTGCCACGGTGGAGGCGCCGGGGGAGCAGTTCTTC. Translating it yields CSATVEAPGEQFF.